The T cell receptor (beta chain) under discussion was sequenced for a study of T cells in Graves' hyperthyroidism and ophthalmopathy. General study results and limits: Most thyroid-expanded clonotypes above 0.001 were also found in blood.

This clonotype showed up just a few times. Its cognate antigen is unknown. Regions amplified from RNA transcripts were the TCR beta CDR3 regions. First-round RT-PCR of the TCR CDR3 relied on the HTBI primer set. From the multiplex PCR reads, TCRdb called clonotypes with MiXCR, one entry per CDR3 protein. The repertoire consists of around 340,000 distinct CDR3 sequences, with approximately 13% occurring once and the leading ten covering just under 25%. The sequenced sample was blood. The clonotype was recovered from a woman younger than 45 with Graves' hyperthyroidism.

CDR3 DNA sequence: TGTGCCAGCAGTTTTAGGGGGATGAACACTGAAGCTTTCTTT. Its protein is CASSFRGMNTEAFF. The V and J genes are TRBV12-3 or TRBV12-4 and TRBJ1-1; a possible D gene is TRBD1 (6 bases). V was pared by 3 bases and J by 0 bases, with 8 bases between. The CDR3 is made up of 14 amino acids.